The present T cell receptor (beta chain) was sequenced within a study of blood T cell repertoires in COVID-19. The CDR3 is 21 residues long. V lost 0 bases, J lost 4 bases, and 17 bases stayed unmatched. The germline V gene has CDR1 KGHSH and CDR2 LQKENI. Only in-frame clones appear in the TCRdb table, and some are missing; sequencing was by immunoSEQ multiplex PCR. The sample includes some 140,000 clones, roughly 89% of them seen just once. The receptor was derived from a man over 45 with active or convalescent COVID-19. The chain recombines TRBV18 with TRBJ2-2; 10 positions agree with TRBD2. Sequencing was carried out using peripheral blood. The CDR3 spells CASSPPYLAGAPGATTGELFF. The CDR3 region has the DNA TGTGCCAGCTCACCACCGTATCTAGCGGGGGCTCCCGGAGCGACCACCGGGGAGCTGTTTTTT. The full variable domain, completed using reference TRBV18 and TRBJ2-2, is NAGVMQNPRHLVRRRGQEARLRCSPMKGHSHVYWYRQLPEEGLKFMVYLQKENIIDESGMPKERFSAEFPKEGPSILRIQQVVRGDSAAYFCASSPPYLAGAPGATTGELFFGEGSRLTVL.